Below are 6 T cell receptor beta chains sequenced from a single sample in a study of blood T cell repertoires in COVID-19. Method: immunoSEQ multiplex PCR; TCRdb's copy keeps in-frame clones and lacks some. The sample lists 230,000 or so clones, about 79% occurring once. Sequencing input: peripheral blood. The receptors derive from a woman between 35 and 50 years old who had recovered from COVID-19.

The chain combines TRBV28 with TRBJ1-1; D is undetermined. V gave up 6 bases and J gave up 7 bases, with 12 bases separating them. CDR1 and CDR2 from the germline V gene are MDHEN and SYDVKM. The CDR3 has 12 residues. The CDR3 here is CASSPARGEAFF. The CDR3 DNA reads TGTGCCAGCAGCCCGGCCCGGGGTGAAGCTTTCTTT.

This CDR3 reads CASSRQIRQPQHF. The DNA for the CDR3 is TGTGCCAGTAGTCGACAAATCCGGCAGCCCCAGCATTTT. The chain recombines TRBV19 with TRBJ1-5, with no clear D. Germline loops: CDR1 LNHDA, CDR2 SQIVND (reference sequence). The CDR3 loop spans 13 amino acids. Trimming pared 5 bases from V and 7 bases from J, leaving 12 bases between.

V is TRBV2 and J is TRBJ1-6; TRBD1 matches at 8 bases. Germline V lookup: CDR1 SNHLY, CDR2 FYNNEI. J gave up 9 bases and V 4 bases, and 8 bases lay outside the gene matches. The CDR3 contains 15 residues. CDR3 DNA sequence: TGTGCCAGCAGTGCGGGACAGGCCGGATCTTCACCCCTCCACTTT. Translating it yields CASSAGQAGSSPLHF.

The rearrangement links TRBV5-1 to TRBJ1-2; D might be TRBD1 (6 bases). Trimming pared 1 base from V and 3 bases from J, leaving 10 bases between. CDR1 is SGHRS and CDR2 is YFSETQ in the germline V gene. The CDR3 loop spans 14 amino acids. CDR3 in DNA: TGCGCCAGCAGCTTGTCAGGGGCTGACTATGGCTACACCTTC. Amino acids: CASSLSGADYGYTF.

This rearrangement joins TRBV10-3 to TRBJ2-3; TRBD1 might be the D (5 bases). The CDR3 length is 18 residues. V was cut by 5 bases and J by 0 bases, with 21 bases left in between. Germline CDR1 reads ENHRY; CDR2 reads SYGVKD. In DNA, the CDR3 is TGTGCCATCAGTCAGAAGAAAAGGGGTTGGCCTAGCACAGATACGCAGTATTTT. Translation: CAISQKKRGWPSTDTQYF.

This clone was picked up one time. The chain carries TRBV7-9 and TRBJ1-2, with D hard to call. Germline values: CDR1 SEHNR, CDR2 FQNEAQ (reference sequence). V was cut by 0 bases and J by 7 bases, with 12 bases left in between. The CDR3 covers 14 residues. CDR3 region: CASSLAWQVSGYTF. The CDR3 nucleotides are TGTGCCAGCAGCTTAGCGTGGCAGGTTTCTGGCTACACCTTC.